The T cell receptor beta chain described here comes from a study of spatial heterogeneity in lung cancer. Study results and caveats: TCRs found ubiquitously expanded in tumor appeared in blood more at resection than at follow-up.

Single TCR cDNA molecules each had their own unique molecular identifier. MiXCR, applied by TCRdb to the 5' RACE reads, yields one record per CDR3 protein. The data contain 35,000 to 40,000 distinct CDR3 sequences, less than 9% of them singletons. This sample's time point: sample taken at primary tumor resection. Unsorted samples of tumor, nontumor lung or frozen PBMC had their whole RNA sequenced. This clonotype was counted at least ten times. Antigen: not known. The CDR3 contains 16 residues. Germline V CDR1 and CDR2: MNHEY, SMNVEV (reference sequence). The trim removed 5 bases at V and 3 bases at J, leaving 8 bases unmatched.

This material consisted of PBMCs, taken at surgery. The J gene is TRBJ1-5, the V gene TRBV27, with 9 bases fitting TRBD1. This receptor was obtained from a female donor with early-stage non-small cell lung cancer. The CDR3 loop reads CASSPMDRGDNQPQHF. CDR3 nucleotides: TGTGCCAGCAGTCCAATGGACAGGGGTGACAATCAGCCCCAGCATTTT.